A single sample is the source of the 15 T cell receptor beta chains below, sequenced in a study of cytomegalovirus exposure and HLA in healthy donors. Primers for the PCR totalled 60 Vbeta and 13 Jbeta. This table comes from immunoSEQ multiplex PCR, and its TCRdb copy is limited to in-frame clones, with some not included. The table records about 150,000 clones, approximately 82% of them present only once. The sample taken for sequencing was PBMCs. The origin of the receptors is a woman between 45 and 60 years old in good health and CMV-seropositive.

V usage is TRBV6-5 and J usage is TRBJ2-7, with D tentatively TRBD1 (6 bases). From germline, CDR1 is MNHEY and CDR2 SVGAGI. The CDR3 extends over 12 amino acids. V lost 9 bases, J lost 7 bases, and 16 bases lay in between. The CDR3, as DNA: TGTGCCAGTTCCGACAGGTTTGGGGAGCAGTACTTC. This codes for CASSDRFGEQYF.

V is TRBV30 and J is TRBJ1-2; D is perhaps TRBD1 (6 bases). Trimming pared 5 bases from V and 5 bases from J, leaving 36 bases between. This CDR3 region has 20 residues. Germline assignment: CDR1 GTSNPN and CDR2 SVGIG (reference sequence). CDR3 nucleotide sequence: TGTGCCTGGTCGGGTTCACATTCTGTGGGGGCCTCCCCCCTAGAATATGGCTACACCTTC. Translated, it gives CAWSGSHSVGASPLEYGYTF.

The chain recombines TRBV5-1 with TRBJ2-7; the match to TRBD1 covers 8 bases. Germline values: CDR1 SGHRS, CDR2 YFSETQ. The trim removed 4 bases at V and 3 bases at J, leaving 6 bases unmatched. The length of the CDR3 is 14 residues. Written as DNA, the CDR3 is TGCGCCAGCAGCCTAAGGACAGGGAACTACGAGCAGTACTTC. Residues: CASSLRTGNYEQYF.

This clone has only one observation. The gene calls are TRBV4-1 and TRBJ1-5; possibly TRBD1 for D (5 bases). Germline CDR1 is MGHRA and CDR2 is YSYEKL. The V end lost 2 bases, the J end lost 1 base, and 6 bases lay between the germline ends. CDR3 length equals 14 residues. Here the CDR3 DNA reads TGCGCCAGCAGCCAACGACAGAGCAATCAGCCCCAGCATTTT. It codes for CASSQRQSNQPQHF.

This clone was seen only once. The chain links TRBV4-3 to TRBJ2-6; 8 nucleotides line up with TRBD1. V shed 1 base, J shed 0 bases, and the junction held 8 bases outside the gene matches. The CDR3 loop spans 19 amino acids. From germline, CDR1 is LGHNA and CDR2 YSLEER. In DNA, the CDR3 is TGCGCCAGCAGCCAAGTTACCACAGGGGGTCCCTCTGGGGCCAACGTCCTGACTTTC. It is translated as CASSQVTTGGPSGANVLTF.

The chain has TRBV5-1 and TRBJ2-1; no firm D call. This CDR3 has 15 residues. V was pared by 4 bases and J by 0 bases, with 11 bases between. Germline assignment: CDR1 SGHRS and CDR2 YFSETQ. This CDR3 is CASSVTTPSYNEQFF. CDR3 nucleotides: TGCGCCAGCAGCGTGACAACTCCCTCCTACAATGAGCAGTTCTTC.

The J gene is TRBJ2-5, the V gene TRBV5-1, with 10 bases aligning to TRBD1. The CDR3 length is 15 residues. CDR1 is SGHRS, CDR2 YFSETQ, per germline. The V and J ends lost 0 bases and 4 bases, in that order; junction bases with no gene match: 3. The CDR3 nucleotides are TGCGCCAGCAGCTTGGCCGGGACAGGGGCAGAGACCCAGTACTTC. This encodes CASSLAGTGAETQYF.

As for this clone: At the DNA level, this CDR3 is encoded by other sequences in the same sample as well. This chain connects TRBV6-6 to TRBJ2-2, with a tentative D call TRBD2 (6 bases). V was shortened by 0 bases and J by 4 bases, with 6 bases between the two germline ends. The germline V gene has CDR1 MNHNY and CDR2 SVGAGI (reference sequence). The CDR3 contains 14 residues. CDR3 region: CASSYSGGTGELFF. The CDR3 nucleotides read TGTGCCAGCAGTTACTCCGGGGGCACCGGGGAGCTGTTTTTT.

The chain has TRBV5-5 and TRBJ1-1; 9 nucleotides match TRBD1. This CDR3 contains 14 residues. The V gene end was trimmed by 0 bases and the J gene end by 9 bases; junction bases not matched to a gene: 6. CDR1 is SGHKS and CDR2 is YYEKEE in the germline V gene (reference sequence). CDR3 amino acids: CASSLEGTGTKAFF. The CDR3 bases are TGTGCCAGCAGCTTGGAAGGGACAGGGACTAAAGCTTTCTTT.

The chain carries TRBV6-5 and TRBJ1-4; 7 positions match TRBD1. V lost 0 bases and J lost 7; bases outside the gene matches: 5. Germline values: CDR1 MNHEY, CDR2 SVGAGI. CDR3 length: 15 residues. The DNA for the CDR3 is TGTGCCAGCAGTTACTCGGCAGGGGGAGGTGAAAAACTGTTTTTT. Protein sequence: CASSYSAGGGEKLFF.

In its sample, this clone was seen many times. V gene TRBV7-9 combines with J gene TRBJ2-2, with TRBD1 matching 10 bases. This CDR3 has 17 amino acids. Losses at the gene ends were 3 bases for V and 5 bases for J; bases not matched to a gene: 9. The germline CDR1 and CDR2 sequences are SEHNR and FQNEAQ (reference sequence). In DNA form, the CDR3 reads TGTGCCAGCAGCTTCCGGGACAGGGGCGTAGAGACCGGGGAGCTGTTTTTT. Translated: CASSFRDRGVETGELFF.

J is TRBJ1-4 and V is TRBV4-3, with D perhaps TRBD1 (6 bases). Germline V gene sequence: CDR1 LGHNA, CDR2 YSLEER. This CDR3 spans 15 amino acids. Trimming stripped 3 bases from V and 4 bases from J, with 12 bases between. The CDR3 region has the DNA TGCGCCAGCAGCCAGGCTCTACAGGGTAATGAAAAACTGTTTTTT. Its translation is CASSQALQGNEKLFF.

This clone was seen a few times. This rearrangement joins TRBV6-1 to TRBJ2-7; perhaps TRBD2 as D (6 bases). V lost 4 bases and J 3 bases, leaving 13 bases between the germline ends. Germline assignment: CDR1 MNHNS and CDR2 SASEGT. CDR3 length: 14 residues. The CDR3 nucleotides are TGTGCCAGCAGTGTGGGACTGACCCTCTACGAGCAGTACTTC. Its translation: CASSVGLTLYEQYF.

This clone was seen just once. The V and J genes are TRBV6-5 and TRBJ2-7; 10 bases are a match to TRBD1. Germline V gene data show CDR1 as MNHEY and CDR2 as SVGAGI. CDR3 length equals 15 residues. With 2 bases clipped from V and 2 bases from J, the junction kept 3 bases outside the gene matches. In DNA, the CDR3 is TGTGCCAGCAGTTACAGGGACAGGGGCACCTACGAGCAGTACTTC. This translates into CASSYRDRGTYEQYF.

The rearrangement uses TRBV7-9 and TRBJ1-1; TRBD1 might be the D (6 bases). Germline CDR1 is SEHNR and CDR2 is FQNEAQ (reference sequence). The V and J ends lost 4 bases and 11 bases respectively, with 14 bases between them. The CDR3 is made up of 12 amino acids. The CDR3 DNA follows: TGTGCCAGCAGCTATGAAAACAGGGTCGCTTTCTTT. Its translation is CASSYENRVAFF.